One sample yielded the 27 T cell receptor beta chains listed below, sequenced in a study of shared clonotypes between healthy human individuals. TCRdb's copy holds only in-frame clones and misses some; the assay was immunoSEQ multiplex PCR. The table records approximately 2,000,000 clones, 85% to 95% of them present only once. Sequenced sample: naive CD4+ T cells from PBMCs. Documented subset: CD45RA+ positively selected. These receptors were obtained from a man aged 18 to 29 in good health. Some clones in this sample may be carry-over from other donors' samples.

As regards this clone: This CDR3 is also generated by other DNA sequences in the sample. The chain has TRBV5-1 and TRBJ2-1; tentatively, D is TRBD1 (5 bases). V was clipped by 0 bases and J by 6 bases, with 10 bases between them. The CDR3 is 14 residues long. Germline V gene lookup returns CDR1 SGHRS and CDR2 YFSETQ. CDR3 in amino acids: CASSLGAGSNEQFF. CDR3 sequence (DNA): TGCGCCAGCAGCTTGGGGGCAGGGTCCAATGAGCAGTTCTTC.

The rearrangement links TRBV30 to TRBJ1-2; D remains ambiguous. Trimming shortened V by 8 bases and J by 7 bases, and 23 bases separated the two germline ends. CDR1 GTSNPN and CDR2 SVGIG come from the germline V gene (reference sequence). CDR3 length equals 14 residues. For the CDR3, the DNA is TGTGCCAGCCCCCCGGGAGGAGGGCTTGGTGGCTACACCTTC. Amino acids: CASPPGGGLGGYTF.

This rearrangement joins TRBV29-1 to TRBJ2-5; D tentatively reads TRBD1 or TRBD2 (5 bases each). CDR1 and CDR2 from the germline V gene are SQVTM and ANQGSEA. CDR3 length: 15 residues. Trimming cost V 0 bases and J 3 bases, with 14 bases left between them. DNA of the CDR3: TGCAGCGTTGAAGACCCCGGGACGCCGAAAGAGACCCAGTACTTC. It yields the protein CSVEDPGTPKETQYF.

This clone has a single count. The rearrangement uses TRBV28 and TRBJ2-3, with 12 bases that match TRBD2. This CDR3 spans 14 amino acids. Germline assignment: CDR1 MDHEN and CDR2 SYDVKM. V lost 3 bases to trimming and J lost 6 bases; unmatched junction nucleotides: 1. CDR3 sequence: CASSLLAGGDTQYF. The CDR3 nucleotides are TGTGCCAGCAGTTTGCTAGCGGGAGGGGATACGCAGTATTTT.

This clone occurred a few times. CDR3 residues: CASSEPRSGNTIYF. The DNA of the CDR3 is TGTGCCAGCAGTGAACCCCGCTCTGGAAACACCATATATTTT. The rearrangement uses TRBV6-1 and TRBJ1-3; D gene ambiguous. The CDR3 covers 14 residues. Trimming cost V 2 bases and J 0 bases, with 5 bases left between them. Per germline, CDR1 MNHNS and CDR2 SASEGT.

J is TRBJ2-5 and V is TRBV27, with D hard to call. V gave up 5 bases and J gave up 7 bases, with 23 bases separating them. In germline, CDR1 is MNHEY, CDR2 SMNVEV (reference sequence). This CDR3 spans 16 amino acids. CDR3 sequence: CASSQRTPQYKGTQYF. The CDR3 DNA reads TGTGCCAGCAGTCAAAGGACGCCCCAGTATAAAGGGACCCAGTACTTC.

This chain links TRBV5-1 with TRBJ2-2; D remains unclear. This CDR3 has 15 amino acids. Deletions cut 0 bases from V and 5 bases from J, with 11 bases between. CDR1 is SGHRS, CDR2 YFSETQ, per germline. CDR3 sequence (DNA): TGCGCCAGCAGCTTGGACGGGCCGCTAACCGGGGAGCTGTTTTTT. Its protein product is CASSLDGPLTGELFF.

As to this clone: Other nucleotide sequences from this sample produce the same CDR3. This chain joins TRBV28 and TRBJ1-2; 8 positions agree with TRBD1. The V and J ends lost 3 bases and 4 bases, in that order; junction bases with no gene match: 4. The CDR3 sequence is 14 residues long. Looked up from germline, CDR1 is MDHEN and CDR2 is SYDVKM. As DNA, the CDR3 is TGTGCCAGCAGTTTCCCCACAGGGGGCTATGGCTACACCTTC. Protein: CASSFPTGGYGYTF.

The DNA of the CDR3 is TGTGCCAGCAGCCCAGCTTCTAAGAACACTGAAGCTTTCTTT. It is translated as CASSPASKNTEAFF. V gene TRBV9 combines with J gene TRBJ1-1; D ambiguous. Per the germline V gene, CDR1 is SGDLS and CDR2 is YYNGEE. The CDR3 contains 14 residues. V was shortened by 4 bases and J by 1 base, with 11 bases between the two germline ends.

The chain links TRBV21-1 to TRBJ2-7; no DNA check was done on the table's D call, TRBD1. TRBV21-1 is a listed pseudogene. The CDR3 length is 15 residues. The CDR3 region has the DNA TGTGCCAGCAGCACCGGACAGGGTCATTCTTACGAGCAGTACTTC. This translates into CASSTGQGHSYEQYF.

Turning to this clone: Other DNA variants within this sample encode the same CDR3. As DNA, the CDR3 is TGTGCCAGTTCAAGCTCTGGGGCCAACGTCCTGACTTTC. Encoded protein: CASSSSGANVLTF. The genes are TRBV19 and TRBJ2-6; D gene uncertain. With 8 bases removed from V and 0 bases from J, the gap between germline ends came to 5 bases. The germline gives CDR1 LNHDA, CDR2 SQIVND (reference sequence). This CDR3 contains 13 residues.

V usage is TRBV6-1 and J usage is TRBJ2-5; D remains unclear. CDR1 and CDR2 (germline): MNHNS, SASEGT. Trimming cost V 7 bases and J 5 bases, with 17 bases left between them. The CDR3 contains 14 residues. The CDR3 spells CASNDPGKGETQYF. The DNA of the CDR3 is TGTGCCAGCAACGACCCTGGGAAAGGGGAGACCCAGTACTTC.

The V and J genes are TRBV2 and TRBJ1-5; no reliable D call. V was shortened by 5 bases and J by 3 bases, with 8 bases between the two germline ends. The CDR3 runs 13 residues. The germline V gene encodes CDR1 SNHLY and CDR2 FYNNEI. The CDR3 sequence: CASSQGYNQPQHF. In DNA, the CDR3 is TGTGCCAGCAGTCAAGGGTACAATCAGCCCCAGCATTTT.

This chain's CDR3 is CASSFGERETQYF. CDR3 bases: TGTGCCAGCAGCTTCGGAGAGAGAGAGACCCAGTACTTC. The chain has TRBV7-9 and TRBJ2-5; D is uncertain. V lost 3 bases to trimming and J lost 4 bases, with 9 bases between them. From germline, CDR1 is SEHNR and CDR2 FQNEAQ (reference sequence). The CDR3 is made up of 13 amino acids. Looking up the rest from reference TRBV7-9 and TRBJ2-5 gives the full variable domain: DTGVSQNPRHKITKRGQNVTFRCDPISEHNRLYWYRQTLGQGPEFLTYFQNEAQLEKSRLLSDRFSAERPKGSFSTLEIQRTEQGDSAMYLCASSFGERETQYFGPGTRLLVL.

The chain uses TRBV5-6 and TRBJ2-7; 7 nucleotides line up with TRBD2. The CDR3 has 16 residues. From germline, CDR1 is SGHDT and CDR2 YYEEEE. J gave up 7 bases and V 2 bases, and 15 bases lay outside the gene matches. CDR3 loop: CASSFRLSGRAGEQYF. The CDR3 DNA sequence: TGTGCCAGCAGCTTCCGGCTGAGTGGGAGGGCCGGTGAGCAGTACTTC.

The rearrangement links TRBV10-3 to TRBJ2-5, with 12 bases lining up with TRBD1. The end of the DNA is better explained by TRBJ2-7, so the J call may be wrong. The CDR3 extends over 14 amino acids. Germline lookup yields CDR1 ENHRY and CDR2 SYGVKD. The CDR3 DNA reads as TGTGCCATCAGTGGGGACAGGGGGCTCTACGAGCAGTACTTC. Translation gives CAISGDRGLYEQYF.

This clone was observed a handful of times. Within the sample, other DNA sequences also encode this same CDR3. This sequence joins TRBV5-1 and TRBJ2-5, with TRBD2 identical over 8 bases. The CDR3 totals 15 residues. After removal of 0 bases from V and 1 base from J, the junction contained 2 bases not matched to a gene. Germline V gene lookup returns CDR1 SGHRS and CDR2 YFSETQ. Written as DNA, the CDR3 is TGCGCCAGCAGCTTGGCCGGGACTAGCCAAGAGACCCAGTACTTC. This translates into CASSLAGTSQETQYF.

The chain has TRBV5-1 and TRBJ2-1; no clear D gene. Per the germline V gene, CDR1 is SGHRS and CDR2 is YFSETQ. Deletions cut 7 bases from V and 4 bases from J, with 18 bases between. The CDR3 is 15 amino acids. The CDR3 nucleotides read TGCGCCAGCGGCCCTCTAGTCTCTGCATACAATGAGCAGTTCTTC. Residues: CASGPLVSAYNEQFF.

The rearrangement links TRBV29-1 to TRBJ2-3, with D perhaps TRBD2 (6 bases). This CDR3 is built from 13 residues. Trimming stripped 7 bases from V and 2 bases from J, with 13 bases between. Germline CDR1 and CDR2: SQVTM and ANQGSEA. CDR3 in DNA: TGCAGCGGGGCTAGCGCATACACAGATACGCAGTATTTT. It specifies CSGASAYTDTQYF.

A few counts support this clone. As DNA, the CDR3 is TGTGCCTGGAGTCGGGGGGGCACGGCGTGGGAGCTGTTTTTT. It translates to CAWSRGGTAWELFF. This chain joins TRBV30 and TRBJ2-2, with 8 bases matching TRBD2. The CDR3 runs 14 residues. Unmatched junction bases numbered 8, after V lost 2 bases and J lost 9 bases. Germline values: CDR1 GTSNPN, CDR2 SVGIG (reference sequence). Full variable domain (missing parts from reference TRBV30 and TRBJ2-2): SQTIHQWPATLVQPVGSPLSLECTVEGTSNPNLYWYRQAAGRGLQLLFYSVGIGQISSEVPQNLSASRPQDRQFILSSKKLLLSDSGFYLCAWSRGGTAWELFFGEGSRLTVL.

This chain links TRBV7-3 with TRBJ1-5, with a possible D match to TRBD1 (5 bases). The ends were cut back, 2 bases at V and 0 bases at J, with 14 bases in the middle. Germline V gene sequence: CDR1 SGHTA, CDR2 FQGTGA. The CDR3 length is 17 residues. The chain's CDR3 is CASSLGTQNYSNQPQHF. CDR3 coding DNA: TGTGCCAGCAGCTTAGGGACTCAGAATTATAGCAATCAGCCCCAGCATTTT. Full variable domain (missing parts from reference TRBV7-3 and TRBJ1-5): GAGVSQTPSNKVTEKGKYVELRCDPISGHTALYWYRQSLGQGPEFLIYFQGTGAADDSGLPNDRFFAVRPEGSVSTLKIQRTERGDSAVYLCASSLGTQNYSNQPQHFGDGTRLSIL.

The rearrangement links TRBV7-6 to TRBJ2-5; D may match TRBD1 or TRBD2 (6 bases each). Per the germline V gene, CDR1 is SGHVS and CDR2 is FNYEAQ. The CDR3 extends over 14 amino acids. Trimming took off 5 bases at V and 5 bases at J, with 15 bases between the two ends. Here the CDR3 reads CASSLGGPGETQYF. The CDR3 DNA reads TGTGCCAGCAGCCTCGGGGGCCCGGGGGAGACCCAGTACTTC.

This chain connects TRBV27 to TRBJ2-7; TRBD1 matches 9 bases. This CDR3 comprises 14 residues. V was clipped by 5 bases and J by 4 bases; unmatched bases: 6. The V gene's germline CDR1 is MNHEY and CDR2 SMNVEV (reference sequence). CDR3 in amino acids: CASSTAGQGYEQYF. The CDR3 bases are TGTGCCAGCAGTACCGCGGGACAGGGTTACGAGCAGTACTTC.

The V gene is TRBV2, the J gene TRBJ1-1; D uncertain. With 9 bases removed from V and 5 bases from J, the gap between germline ends came to 19 bases. Per germline, CDR1 SNHLY and CDR2 FYNNEI. The CDR3 totals 14 residues. CDR3 nucleotide sequence: TGTGCCAGACCCCCATGGCTGGAGACGACTGAAGCTTTCTTT. Translation gives CARPPWLETTEAFF.

The chain links TRBV28 to TRBJ2-7, with D tentatively TRBD2 (5 bases). The V end was cut by 8 bases, the J end by 1 base, with 12 bases between. The V gene's germline CDR1 is MDHEN and CDR2 SYDVKM. The length of the CDR3 is 13 residues. The CDR3 coding sequence is TGTGCCAGCGGCTTTCCGGGGTCCTACGAGCAGTACTTC. Translating gives CASGFPGSYEQYF. Full variable domain (rest looked up from reference TRBV28 and TRBJ2-7): DVKVTQSSRYLVKRTGEKVFLECVQDMDHENMFWYRQDPGLGLRLIYFSYDVKMKEKGDIPEGYSVSREKKERFSLILESASTNQTSMYLCASGFPGSYEQYFGPGTRLTVT.

The gene calls are TRBV5-4 and TRBJ2-5, with D perhaps matching TRBD1 or TRBD2 (5 bases each). Trimming pared 1 base from V and 7 bases from J, leaving 11 bases between. Germline V gene data show CDR1 as SGHNT and CDR2 as YYREEE (reference sequence). The CDR3 runs to 13 residues. The CDR3 loop is CASSLKGTGTQYF. The CDR3 nucleotides are TGTGCCAGCAGCTTGAAAGGGACGGGGACCCAGTACTTC.

V and J are TRBV28 and TRBJ1-4; maybe TRBD1 (6 bases). V lost 3 bases and J lost 9, with 11 bases in between. Germline values: CDR1 MDHEN, CDR2 SYDVKM. This CDR3 comprises 13 residues. CDR3 sequence: CASSFQGFQKLFF. For the CDR3, the DNA is TGTGCCAGCAGTTTTCAGGGGTTCCAAAAACTGTTTTTT.